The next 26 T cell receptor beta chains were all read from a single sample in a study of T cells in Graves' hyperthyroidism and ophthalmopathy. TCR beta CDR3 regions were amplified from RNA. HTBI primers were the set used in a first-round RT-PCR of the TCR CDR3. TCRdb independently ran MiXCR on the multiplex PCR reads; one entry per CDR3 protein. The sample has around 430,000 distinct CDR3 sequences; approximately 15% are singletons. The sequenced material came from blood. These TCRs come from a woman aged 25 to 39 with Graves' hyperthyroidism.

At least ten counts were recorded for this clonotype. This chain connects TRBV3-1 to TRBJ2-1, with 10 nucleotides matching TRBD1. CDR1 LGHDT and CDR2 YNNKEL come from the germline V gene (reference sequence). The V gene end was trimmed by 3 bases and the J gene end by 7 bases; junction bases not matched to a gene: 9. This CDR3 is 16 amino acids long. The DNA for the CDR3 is TGTGCCAGCAGCCATCCGACAGGGGGCCTGATAAATGAGCAGTTCTTC. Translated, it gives CASSHPTGGLINEQFF.

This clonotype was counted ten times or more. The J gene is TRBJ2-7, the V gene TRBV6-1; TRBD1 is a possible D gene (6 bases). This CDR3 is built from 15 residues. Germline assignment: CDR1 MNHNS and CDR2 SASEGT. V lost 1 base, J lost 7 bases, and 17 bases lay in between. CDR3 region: CASSEEEDSFWEQYF. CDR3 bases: TGTGCCAGCAGTGAAGAGGAGGACAGTTTTTGGGAGCAGTACTTC.

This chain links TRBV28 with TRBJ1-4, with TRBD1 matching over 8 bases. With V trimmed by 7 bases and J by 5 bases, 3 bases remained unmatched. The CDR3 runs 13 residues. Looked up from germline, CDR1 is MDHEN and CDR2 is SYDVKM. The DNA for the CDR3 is TGTGCCAGCACCGGGACAGGAAATGAAAAACTGTTTTTT. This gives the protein CASTGTGNEKLFF.

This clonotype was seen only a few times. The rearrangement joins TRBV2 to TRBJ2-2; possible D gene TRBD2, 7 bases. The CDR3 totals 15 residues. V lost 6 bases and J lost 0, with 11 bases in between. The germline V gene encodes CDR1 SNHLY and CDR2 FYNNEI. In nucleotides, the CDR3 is TGTGCCAGCAGAGCGGGACAAGCGAACACCGGGGAGCTGTTTTTT. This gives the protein CASRAGQANTGELFF.

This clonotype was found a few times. In nucleotides, the CDR3 is TGCGCCAGCAGGACTGGACAGGGGGATAATTCACCCCTCCACTTT. Amino acid sequence: CASRTGQGDNSPLHF. The chain carries TRBV5-1 and TRBJ1-6, with 10 bases lining up with TRBD1. Germline V gene sequence: CDR1 SGHRS, CDR2 YFSETQ. Germline trimming cut 5 bases from V and 5 bases from J; bases unmatched to any gene: 4. This CDR3 region has 15 residues.

DNA for the CDR3: TGTGCCAGCATCGCGAACAGGGGCCACGGGCATGAGCAGTTCTTC. This codes for CASIANRGHGHEQFF. The chain combines TRBV7-9 with TRBJ2-1; 7 bases fit TRBD1. Trimming removed 7 bases from V and 8 bases from J; junction bases left unmatched: 14. Per the germline V gene, CDR1 is SEHNR and CDR2 is FQNEAQ (reference sequence). The CDR3 consists of 15 residues. The whole variable domain, remainder taken from reference TRBV7-9 and TRBJ2-1, is DTGVSQNPRHKITKRGQNVTFRCDPISEHNRLYWYRQTLGQGPEFLTYFQNEAQLEKSRLLSDRFSAERPKGSFSTLEIQRTEQGDSAMYLCASIANRGHGHEQFFGPGTRLTVL.

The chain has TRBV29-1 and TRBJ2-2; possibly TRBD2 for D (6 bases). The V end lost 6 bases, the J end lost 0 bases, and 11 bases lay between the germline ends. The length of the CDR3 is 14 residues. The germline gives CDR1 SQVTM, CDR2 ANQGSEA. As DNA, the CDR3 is TGCAGCGTGGGGGGACTCTCGAACACCGGGGAGCTGTTTTTT. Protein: CSVGGLSNTGELFF.

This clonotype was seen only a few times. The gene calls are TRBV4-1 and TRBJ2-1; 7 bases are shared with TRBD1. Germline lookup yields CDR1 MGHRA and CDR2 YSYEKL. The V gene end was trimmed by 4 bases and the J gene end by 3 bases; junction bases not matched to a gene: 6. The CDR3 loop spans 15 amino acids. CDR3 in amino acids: CASSLSRDSYNEQFF. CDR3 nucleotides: TGCGCCAGCAGCCTAAGCCGGGACAGCTACAATGAGCAGTTCTTC.

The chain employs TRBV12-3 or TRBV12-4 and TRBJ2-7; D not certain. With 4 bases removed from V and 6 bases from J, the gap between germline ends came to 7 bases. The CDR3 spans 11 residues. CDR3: CASSSYGEQYF. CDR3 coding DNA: TGTGCCAGCAGTTCGTACGGCGAGCAGTACTTC.

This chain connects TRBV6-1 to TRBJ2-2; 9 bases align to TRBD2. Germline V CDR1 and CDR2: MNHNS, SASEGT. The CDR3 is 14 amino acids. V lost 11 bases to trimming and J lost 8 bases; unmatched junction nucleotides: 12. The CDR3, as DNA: TGTGCCGTACAACACGGGCTAGCGGGAGGGGAGCTGTTTTTT. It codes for CAVQHGLAGGELFF.

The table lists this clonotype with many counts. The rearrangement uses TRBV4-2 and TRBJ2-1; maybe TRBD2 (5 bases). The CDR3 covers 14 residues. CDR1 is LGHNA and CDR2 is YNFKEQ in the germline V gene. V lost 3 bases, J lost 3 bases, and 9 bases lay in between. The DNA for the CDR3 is TGTGCCAGCAGCCACGCGAGGGACTACAATGAGCAGTTCTTC. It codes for CASSHARDYNEQFF.

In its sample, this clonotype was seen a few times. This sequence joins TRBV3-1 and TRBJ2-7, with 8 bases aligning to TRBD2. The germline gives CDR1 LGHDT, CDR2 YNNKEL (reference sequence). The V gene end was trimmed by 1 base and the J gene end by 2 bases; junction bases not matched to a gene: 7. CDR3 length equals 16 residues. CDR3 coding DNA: TGTGCCAGCAGCCAAGTCCTTAGCGGGAAAACCTACGAGCAGTACTTC. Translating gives CASSQVLSGKTYEQYF.

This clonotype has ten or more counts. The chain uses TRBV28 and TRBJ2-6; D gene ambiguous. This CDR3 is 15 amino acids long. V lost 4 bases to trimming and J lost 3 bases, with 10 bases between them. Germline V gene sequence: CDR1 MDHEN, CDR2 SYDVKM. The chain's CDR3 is CASSSGRGGANVLTF. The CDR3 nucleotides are TGTGCCAGCAGTTCAGGACGCGGTGGGGCCAACGTCCTGACTTTC.

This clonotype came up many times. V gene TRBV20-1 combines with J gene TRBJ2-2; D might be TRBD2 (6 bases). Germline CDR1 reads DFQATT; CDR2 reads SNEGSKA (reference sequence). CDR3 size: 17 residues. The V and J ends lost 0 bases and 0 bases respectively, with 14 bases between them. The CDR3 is CSARDLWREPNTGELFF. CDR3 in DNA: TGCAGTGCTAGAGATTTGTGGAGGGAACCGAACACCGGGGAGCTGTTTTTT.

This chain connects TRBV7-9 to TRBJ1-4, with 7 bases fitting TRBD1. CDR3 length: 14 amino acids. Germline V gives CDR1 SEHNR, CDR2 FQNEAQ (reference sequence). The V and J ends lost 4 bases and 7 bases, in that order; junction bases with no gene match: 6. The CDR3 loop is CASSSGTVGEKLFF. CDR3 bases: TGTGCCAGCAGCTCCGGGACAGTCGGTGAAAAACTGTTTTTT.

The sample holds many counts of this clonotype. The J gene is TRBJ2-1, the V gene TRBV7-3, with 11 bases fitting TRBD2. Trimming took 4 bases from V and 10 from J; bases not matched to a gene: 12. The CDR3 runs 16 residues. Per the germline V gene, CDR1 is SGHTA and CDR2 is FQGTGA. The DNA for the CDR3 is TGTGCCAGCAGCTCGATAGCGGGAGGGCCGCCACCGGAGCAGTTCTTC. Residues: CASSSIAGGPPPEQFF. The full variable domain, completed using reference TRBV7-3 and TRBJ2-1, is GAGVSQTPSNKVTEKGKYVELRCDPISGHTALYWYRQSLGQGPEFLIYFQGTGAADDSGLPNDRFFAVRPEGSVSTLKIQRTERGDSAVYLCASSSIAGGPPPEQFFGPGTRLTVL.

CDR3 nucleotides: TGTGCCAGCAGTTTGATTCGGGGACGACTAGCGGGAGAGACCCAGTACTTC. Amino acid sequence: CASSLIRGRLAGETQYF. The genes are TRBV28 and TRBJ2-5; 10 bases agree with TRBD2. Unmatched junction bases numbered 11, after V lost 3 bases and J lost 4 bases. CDR1 and CDR2 from the germline V gene are MDHEN and SYDVKM. The CDR3 is made up of 17 amino acids. The full variable domain, in which reference TRBV28 and TRBJ2-5 provide the parts outside the CDR3, is DVKVTQSSRYLVKRTGEKVFLECVQDMDHENMFWYRQDPGLGLRLIYFSYDVKMKEKGDIPEGYSVSREKKERFSLILESASTNQTSMYLCASSLIRGRLAGETQYFGPGTRLLVL.

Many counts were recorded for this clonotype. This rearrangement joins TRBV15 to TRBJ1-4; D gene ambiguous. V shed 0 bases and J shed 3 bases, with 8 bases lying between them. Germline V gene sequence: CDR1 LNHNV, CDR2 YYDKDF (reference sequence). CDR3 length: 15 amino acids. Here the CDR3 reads CATSRDLGANEKLFF. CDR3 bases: TGTGCCACCAGCAGAGACCTGGGAGCTAATGAAAAACTGTTTTTT.

CDR3 sequence (DNA): TGTGCCAGCAGCGGGGGGACTAGCGGCAGCATTGATACGCAGTATTTT. As protein: CASSGGTSGSIDTQYF. The chain uses TRBV7-3 and TRBJ2-3; 11 bases are shared with TRBD2. The CDR3 is made up of 16 amino acids. V was pared by 5 bases and J by 6 bases, with 10 bases of the junction left unmatched. From germline, CDR1 is SGHTA and CDR2 FQGTGA.

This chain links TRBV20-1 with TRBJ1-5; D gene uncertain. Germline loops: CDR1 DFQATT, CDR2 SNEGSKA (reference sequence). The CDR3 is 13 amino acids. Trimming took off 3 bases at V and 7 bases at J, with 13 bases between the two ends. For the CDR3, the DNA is TGCAGTGCTAGTGTGGGGATAGGGCAGCCCCAGCATTTT. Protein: CSASVGIGQPQHF.

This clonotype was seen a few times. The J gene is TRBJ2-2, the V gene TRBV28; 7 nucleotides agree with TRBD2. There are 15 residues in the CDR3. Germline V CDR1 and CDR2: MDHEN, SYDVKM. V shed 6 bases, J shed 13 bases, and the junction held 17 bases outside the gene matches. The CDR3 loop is CASRDGPFVGGRLFF. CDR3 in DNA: TGTGCCAGCAGAGATGGACCTTTCGTGGGAGGGAGGCTGTTTTTT. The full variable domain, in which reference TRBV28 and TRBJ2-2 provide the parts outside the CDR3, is DVKVTQSSRYLVKRTGEKVFLECVQDMDHENMFWYRQDPGLGLRLIYFSYDVKMKEKGDIPEGYSVSREKKERFSLILESASTNQTSMYLCASRDGPFVGGRLFFGEGSRLTVL.

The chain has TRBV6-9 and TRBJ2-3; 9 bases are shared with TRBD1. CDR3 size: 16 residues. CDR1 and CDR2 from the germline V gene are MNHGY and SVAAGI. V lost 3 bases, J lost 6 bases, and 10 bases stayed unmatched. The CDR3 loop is CASSYAPTGGRDTQYF. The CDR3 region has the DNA TGTGCCAGCAGTTACGCACCCACAGGGGGCCGCGATACGCAGTATTTT.

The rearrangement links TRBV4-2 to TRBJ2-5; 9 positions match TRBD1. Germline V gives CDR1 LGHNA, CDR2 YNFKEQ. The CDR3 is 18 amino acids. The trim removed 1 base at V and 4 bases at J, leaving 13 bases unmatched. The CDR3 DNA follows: TGTGCCAGCAGCCAAGTAGGAAACAGGGGGCGCGGATCAGAGACCCAGTACTTC. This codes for CASSQVGNRGRGSETQYF.

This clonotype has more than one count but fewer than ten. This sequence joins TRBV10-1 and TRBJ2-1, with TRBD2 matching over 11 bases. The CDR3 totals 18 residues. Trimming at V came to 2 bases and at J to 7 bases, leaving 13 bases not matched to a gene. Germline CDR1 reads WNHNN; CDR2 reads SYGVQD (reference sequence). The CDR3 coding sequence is TGCGCCAGCAGTGAGCCGAAGAATGCTAGCGGGAGGTTTAATGAGCAGTTCTTC. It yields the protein CASSEPKNASGRFNEQFF.

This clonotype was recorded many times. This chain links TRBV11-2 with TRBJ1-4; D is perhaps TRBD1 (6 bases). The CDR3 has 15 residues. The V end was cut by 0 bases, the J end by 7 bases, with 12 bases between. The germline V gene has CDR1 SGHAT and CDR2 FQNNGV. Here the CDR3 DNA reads TGTGCCAGCAGCTTAGAAGGGCGGGGGCCTGAAAAACTGTTTTTT. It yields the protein CASSLEGRGPEKLFF.

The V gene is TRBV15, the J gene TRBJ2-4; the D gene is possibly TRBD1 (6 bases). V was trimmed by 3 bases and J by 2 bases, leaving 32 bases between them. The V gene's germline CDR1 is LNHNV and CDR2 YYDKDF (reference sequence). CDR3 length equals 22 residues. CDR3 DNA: TGTGCCACCAGCAGGGCCCCCCCTGGGACAAACCCTCCCGGGGTAACCAAAAACATTCAGTACTTC. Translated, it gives CATSRAPPGTNPPGVTKNIQYF.